This entry lists 30 T cell receptor beta chains sequenced from one sample in a study of CXCR3-negative and CXCR3-positive naive CD8 T cells. UMI-labeled TRB cDNA libraries were prepared by 5' RACE. No DNA is given; TCRdb re-called the 5' RACE reads and lists each CDR3 protein once. This sample's clone table lists over 55,000 distinct CDR3 sequences. Sequences were obtained from memory CD8+ T cells from blood. These TCRs come from a human donor in good health. Some clones in this sample may be carry-over from other donors' samples.

The chain has TRBV11-3 and TRBJ2-1. CDR3 length equals 13 residues. Germline V lookup: CDR1 SGHNT, CDR2 YENEEA. The CDR3 spells CASSDDLYNEQFF. The full variable domain, rest sourced from reference TRBV11-3 and TRBJ2-1, is EAGVVQSPRYKIIEKKQPVAFWCNPISGHNTLYWYLQNLGQGPELLIRYENEEAVDDSQLPKDRFSAERLKGVDSTLKIQPAELGDSAVYLCASSDDLYNEQFFGPGTRLTVL.

The gene calls are TRBV5-6 and TRBJ1-1. The CDR3 has 13 amino acids. Per the germline V gene, CDR1 is SGHDT and CDR2 is YYEEEE. CDR3 sequence: CASSLAGDTEAFF.

V gene TRBV29-1 combines with J gene TRBJ2-2. Per germline, CDR1 SQVTM and CDR2 ANQGSEA. CDR3 length equals 12 residues. CDR3 amino acids: CSALGTTGELFF.

The chain is built from TRBV9 and TRBJ2-5; TCRdb designates TRBD2, a call that cannot be tested without DNA. Germline CDR1 and CDR2: SGDLS and YYNGEE. This CDR3 has 15 residues. The CDR3 region is CASSGSGSPGETQYF. Full variable domain (rest looked up from reference TRBV9 and TRBJ2-5): DSGVTQTPKHLITATGQRVTLRCSPRSGDLSVYWYQQSLDQGLQFLIQYYNGEERAKGNILERFSAQQFPDLHSELNLSSLELGDSALYFCASSGSGSPGETQYFGPGTRLLVL.

The chain carries TRBV25-1 and TRBJ2-2; TCRdb reports TRBD1, a call that lacks DNA to check it against. Germline CDR1 reads MGHDK; CDR2 reads SYGVNS. The CDR3 is 16 amino acids. The CDR3 sequence: CASSFDRDLNTGELFF.

This chain connects TRBV20-1 to TRBJ1-1; TCRdb's D gene call, TRBD1, goes unchecked for lack of DNA. The length of the CDR3 is 14 residues. Germline V gene lookup returns CDR1 DFQATT and CDR2 SNEGSKA (reference sequence). The CDR3 region is CSADATGGATEAFF.

The chain employs TRBV9 and TRBJ1-5; TCRdb gives TRBD1 as the D gene, but with no DNA this cannot be confirmed. The CDR3 is made up of 16 amino acids. The germline gives CDR1 SGDLS, CDR2 YYNGEE. CDR3: CASSVGGGGGNQPQHF.

The chain's CDR3 is CSVLAGLTDTQYF. This rearrangement joins TRBV29-1 to TRBJ2-3; the TRBD2 assignment by TCRdb is unverifiable without DNA. Germline V gene lookup returns CDR1 SQVTM and CDR2 ANQGSEA. This CDR3 contains 13 residues.

The chain joins TRBV2 to TRBJ1-3. Germline loops: CDR1 SNHLY, CDR2 FYNNEI. This CDR3 comprises 18 residues. CDR3 sequence: CASSATRPISYSGNTIYF.

V is TRBV4-2 and J is TRBJ2-1; the D gene TCRdb calls, TRBD2, cannot be checked with no DNA. CDR1 is LGHNA and CDR2 is YNFKEQ in the germline V gene. The CDR3 spans 16 residues. CDR3 loop: CASSQDPSGSVGEQFF.

The CDR3 sequence is CASSPWEDTEAFF. The chain is built from TRBV7-6 and TRBJ1-1. This CDR3 spans 13 amino acids. Germline V gene data show CDR1 as SGHVS and CDR2 as FNYEAQ.

V usage is TRBV29-1 and J usage is TRBJ2-7; the D gene TCRdb calls, TRBD1, cannot be checked with no DNA. CDR3 length equals 15 residues. Germline loops: CDR1 SQVTM, CDR2 ANQGSEA. CDR3 sequence: CSVEGRQGATYEQYF.

Judged by frequency, this clonotype is medium-sized. This sequence joins TRBV7-2 and TRBJ2-1; TCRdb selects TRBD1, and the lack of DNA leaves this call unchecked. Germline V gene lookup returns CDR1 SGHTA and CDR2 FQGNSA. The CDR3 length is 12 residues. The CDR3 spells CASQDRNNEQFF. The whole variable domain, remainder taken from reference TRBV7-2 and TRBJ2-1, is GAGVSQSPSNKVTEKGKDVELRCDPISGHTALYWYRQSLGQGLEFLIYFQGNSAPDKSGLPSDRFSAERTGGSVSTLTIQRTQQEDSAVYLCASQDRNNEQFFGPGTRLTVL.

This rearrangement joins TRBV7-2 to TRBJ1-1. Looked up from germline, CDR1 is SGHTA and CDR2 is FQGNSA. The CDR3 has 13 amino acids. The chain's CDR3 is CASSQSVNTEAFF.

The chain uses TRBV10-2 and TRBJ1-2. The CDR3 is 15 amino acids. The V gene's germline CDR1 is WSHSY and CDR2 SAAADI. The CDR3 spells CASSPEVTSNYGYTF.

This sequence joins TRBV15 and TRBJ2-7; TCRdb's assignment of TRBD1 cannot be checked, as there is no DNA. This CDR3 has 14 amino acids. The germline V gene has CDR1 LNHNV and CDR2 YYDKDF (reference sequence). CDR3 in amino acids: CATSTDRGSTEQYF.

The genes are TRBV7-3 and TRBJ2-3; without DNA, the TCRdb call of TRBD1 cannot be checked. Germline CDR1 is SGHTA and CDR2 is FQGTGA. The CDR3 extends over 14 amino acids. The CDR3 sequence is CASTLWGVEDTQYF. Based on the CDR3 plus reference TRBV7-3 and TRBJ2-3, the full variable domain is GAGVSQTPSNKVTEKGKYVELRCDPISGHTALYWYRQSLGQGPEFLIYFQGTGAADDSGLPNDRFFAVRPEGSVSTLKIQRTERGDSAVYLCASTLWGVEDTQYFGPGTRLTVL.

This chain's CDR3 is CASRWGPNTGELFF. V and J are TRBV27 and TRBJ2-2; TCRdb selects TRBD1, and the lack of DNA leaves this call unchecked. Germline CDR1 MNHEY, CDR2 SMNVEV (reference sequence). CDR3 size: 14 residues.

The rearrangement links TRBV12-3 or TRBV12-4 to TRBJ1-4; TCRdb's D call of TRBD1 is untestable without DNA. This CDR3 comprises 14 residues. CDR3: CASSSSGANEKLFF.

The rearrangement uses TRBV4-1 and TRBJ2-1. The germline CDR1 and CDR2 sequences are MGHRA and YSYEKL. The CDR3 is 14 residues long. The CDR3 sequence is CASSQDPRTNEQFF.

The V and J genes are TRBV6-5 and TRBJ2-7; TCRdb calls TRBD1, which cannot be checked without DNA. Germline CDR1 and CDR2: MNHEY and SVGAGI. The CDR3 loop spans 15 amino acids. CDR3: CASSYGTGGSYEQYF.

This chain uses TRBV30 with TRBJ2-1; with no DNA, the TCRdb D assignment of TRBD2 cannot be verified. The CDR3 extends over 14 amino acids. Germline CDR1 GTSNPN, CDR2 SVGIG (reference sequence). The CDR3 loop reads CAVSPGGFGNEQFF.

The chain employs TRBV5-5 and TRBJ1-5; lacking DNA, the TRBD1 call made by TCRdb goes unchecked. Germline CDR1 is SGHKS and CDR2 is YYEKEE (reference sequence). The CDR3 is 16 amino acids. CDR3 residues: CASSFTGASFNQPQHF. The full variable domain, its missing parts supplied by reference TRBV5-5 and TRBJ1-5, is DAGVTQSPTHLIKTRGQQVTLRCSPISGHKSVSWYQQVLGQGPQFIFQYYEKEERGRGNFPDRFSARQFPNYSSELNVNALLLGDSALYLCASSFTGASFNQPQHFGDGTRLSIL.

The chain's CDR3 is CASSILTGQGVLTEAFF. The chain has TRBV19 and TRBJ1-1; no DNA is available, so the TRBD1 call from TCRdb remains unchecked. This CDR3 is built from 17 residues. Germline CDR1 reads LNHDA; CDR2 reads SQIVND (reference sequence). Complete variable domain (other parts from reference TRBV19 and TRBJ1-1): DGGITQSPKYLFRKEGQNVTLSCEQNLNHDAMYWYRQDPGQGLRLIYYSQIVNDFQKGDIAEGYSVSREKKESFPLTVTSAQKNPTAFYLCASSILTGQGVLTEAFFGQGTRLTVV.

CDR3 in amino acids: CASSDSDNTEAFF. The J gene is TRBJ1-1, the V gene TRBV6-4. CDR1 is MRHNA and CDR2 is SNTAGT in the germline V gene. The CDR3 has 13 amino acids.

The chain has TRBV6-4 and TRBJ2-3; TCRdb returns TRBD1, unconfirmable since there is no DNA. The CDR3 is 15 amino acids. The germline CDR1 and CDR2 sequences are MRHNA and SNTAGT. CDR3: CASSDSGGTTDTQYF.

The CDR3: CASSPLVRSYNEQFF. The gene calls are TRBV14 and TRBJ2-1; TCRdb selects TRBD2, and the lack of DNA leaves this call unchecked. Germline loops: CDR1 SGHDN, CDR2 FVKESK. The CDR3 has 15 residues.

This chain joins TRBV7-6 and TRBJ2-2; TCRdb reports TRBD1, a call that lacks DNA to check it against. The germline gives CDR1 SGHVS, CDR2 FNYEAQ. This CDR3 contains 15 residues. The chain's CDR3 is CASSLGTGTTGELFF. The whole variable domain, filled in from reference TRBV7-6 and TRBJ2-2, reads GAGVSQSPRYKVTKRGQDVALRCDPISGHVSLYWYRQALGQGPEFLTYFNYEAQQDKSGLPNDRFSAERPEGSISTLTIQRTEQRDSAMYRCASSLGTGTTGELFFGEGSRLTVL.

The chain employs TRBV7-8 and TRBJ2-3; as DNA is missing, the TRBD2 call by TCRdb cannot be tested. CDR1 and CDR2 (germline): SGHVS, FQNEAQ. This CDR3 is built from 14 residues. The CDR3 loop is CASSPPGGADTQYF. Using reference TRBV7-8 and TRBJ2-3 for the parts outside the CDR3, the full variable domain is GAGVSQSPRYKVAKRGQDVALRCDPISGHVSLFWYQQALGQGPEFLTYFQNEAQLDKSGLPSDRFFAERPEGSVSTLKIQRTQQEDSAVYLCASSPPGGADTQYFGPGTRLTVL.

The rearrangement uses TRBV6-6 and TRBJ2-7; the TCRdb call, TRBD1, lacks DNA for checking. Per the germline V gene, CDR1 is MNHNY and CDR2 is SVGAGI (reference sequence). The CDR3 sequence is 13 residues long. CDR3 sequence reads: CASMGTFSYEQYF.